The 31 T cell receptor beta chains below all came from one sample that was sequenced in a study of T cell repertoires in cytomegalovirus infection. For these receptors, no antigen is known. Via MiXCR, TCRdb re-called the reads, giving one row per CDR3 protein. This table holds approximately 500,000 distinct CDR3 sequences, roughly a third found once. The sequenced sample was cultured PBMCs, obtained from culture after CMV antigen stimulation. Every receptor here comes from a human donor in good health (CMV status not recorded). Some clones in this sample may be carry-over from other donors' samples.

The rearrangement links TRBV19 to TRBJ2-5, with 14 bases matching TRBD2. The CDR3 sequence is 18 residues long. J lost 1 base, V lost 4 bases, and 8 bases had no gene match. CDR1 and CDR2 (germline): LNHDA, SQIVND (reference sequence). CDR3: CASSKGTSGRGAQETQYF. CDR3 sequence (DNA): TGTGCCAGTAGTAAGGGGACTAGCGGGAGAGGGGCCCAAGAGACCCAGTACTTC.

The rearrangement uses TRBV6-1 and TRBJ1-5; TRBD1 matches 10 bases. The CDR3 contains 18 residues. Germline assignment: CDR1 MNHNS and CDR2 SASEGT. J was trimmed by 3 bases and V by 4 bases; bases with no gene match: 12. CDR3 sequence (DNA): TGTGCCAGCAGTGGCACGATAGGGACAGGGGTTTCCAATCAGCCCCAGCATTTT. Amino acids: CASSGTIGTGVSNQPQHF.

This clonotype was detected ten times or more. The rearrangement uses TRBV5-4 and TRBJ1-1, with a tentative D call TRBD1 (5 bases). Germline CDR1 reads SGHNT; CDR2 reads YYREEE (reference sequence). The length of the CDR3 is 15 residues. V dropped 0 bases and J dropped 2 bases, with 11 bases sitting between them. The CDR3: CASSLVGRANTEAFF. In DNA form, the CDR3 reads TGTGCCAGCAGCTTGGTAGGCAGGGCAAACACTGAAGCTTTCTTT.

This chain uses TRBV19 with TRBJ1-4; TRBD1 might be the D (6 bases). CDR1 is LNHDA, CDR2 SQIVND, per germline (reference sequence). The CDR3 covers 13 residues. Trimming removed 3 bases from V and 7 bases from J, with 9 bases in between. Here the CDR3 DNA reads TGTGCCAGTAGTATGGACAGATCTGAAAAACTGTTTTTT. Translating it yields CASSMDRSEKLFF. Full variable domain (remainder filled in from reference TRBV19 and TRBJ1-4): DGGITQSPKYLFRKEGQNVTLSCEQNLNHDAMYWYRQDPGQGLRLIYYSQIVNDFQKGDIAEGYSVSREKKESFPLTVTSAQKNPTAFYLCASSMDRSEKLFFGSGTQLSVL.

This clonotype appeared a few times. This rearrangement joins TRBV28 to TRBJ2-1; perhaps D is TRBD1 or TRBD2 (6 bases each). V was pared by 3 bases and J by 2 bases, with 14 bases between. The germline V gene encodes CDR1 MDHEN and CDR2 SYDVKM. The CDR3 has 16 residues. CDR3 coding DNA: TGTGCCAGCAGTTTCGGGGGCGCAGGGGCCTACAATGAGCAGTTCTTC. This encodes CASSFGGAGAYNEQFF.

This clonotype was seen a handful of times. J is TRBJ2-1 and V is TRBV5-4, with 11 bases aligning to TRBD2. CDR1 and CDR2 from the germline V gene are SGHNT and YYREEE (reference sequence). CDR3 length equals 16 residues. Trimming took 1 base from V and 5 from J; bases not matched to a gene: 5. This chain's CDR3 is CASSLLLAGGNNEQFF. In DNA, the CDR3 is TGTGCCAGCAGCTTGTTGCTAGCGGGAGGCAACAATGAGCAGTTCTTC. Full variable domain (outside the CDR3, taken from reference TRBV5-4 and TRBJ2-1): ETGVTQSPTHLIKTRGQQVTLRCSSQSGHNTVSWYQQALGQGPQFIFQYYREEENGRGNFPPRFSGLQFPNYSSELNVNALELDDSALYLCASSLLLAGGNNEQFFGPGTRLTVL.

This chain uses TRBV10-3 with TRBJ2-7, with D tentatively TRBD1 (7 bases). The V and J ends lost 2 bases and 5 bases respectively, with 19 bases between them. From germline, CDR1 is ENHRY and CDR2 SYGVKD. This CDR3 spans 16 amino acids. CDR3 coding DNA: TGTGCCATCAGTGAGCTTTACAGGGGAGGTCGCCACGAGCAGTACTTC. It specifies CAISELYRGGRHEQYF.

This clonotype showed up many times. The rearrangement joins TRBV6-2 or TRBV6-3 to TRBJ2-1; D is perhaps TRBD1 (6 bases). V dropped 6 bases and J dropped 9 bases, with 12 bases sitting between them. The CDR3 runs to 12 residues. Per germline, CDR1 MNHEY and CDR2 SVGEGT. As DNA, the CDR3 is TGTGCCAGCAGAAACAGGGCGGGTGAGCAGTTCTTC. It translates to CASRNRAGEQFF.

Only a few counts were recorded for this clonotype. This chain links TRBV6-6 with TRBJ2-1, with D perhaps assigned TRBD1 or TRBD2 (5 bases each). The length of the CDR3 is 14 residues. Looked up from germline, CDR1 is MNHNY and CDR2 is SVGAGI (reference sequence). The V gene lost 2 bases and the J gene lost 7 bases, with 12 bases spanning the gap. CDR3 protein: CASSYAGSGNEQFF. The CDR3 bases are TGTGCCAGCAGTTACGCAGGGTCGGGGAATGAGCAGTTCTTC.

This rearrangement joins TRBV11-3 to TRBJ1-3; 7 bases agree with TRBD1. With V trimmed by 1 base and J by 0 bases, 6 bases remained unmatched. The CDR3 covers 17 residues. Germline values: CDR1 SGHNT, CDR2 YENEEA. CDR3 in DNA: TGTGCCAGCAGCTTAGGGACAGGCGGCTACTCTGGAAACACCATATATTTT. Amino acid sequence: CASSLGTGGYSGNTIYF.

The V call is TRBV7-8, the J call TRBJ1-5, with D uncertain. CDR3 size: 15 residues. From germline, CDR1 is SGHVS and CDR2 FQNEAQ. V lost 5 bases, J lost 3 bases, and 14 bases lay in between. CDR3 nucleotides: TGTGCCAGCAGCCCGCGACCAACCTCCAATCAGCCCCAGCATTTT. This gives the protein CASSPRPTSNQPQHF. Looking up the rest from reference TRBV7-8 and TRBJ1-5 gives the full variable domain: GAGVSQSPRYKVAKRGQDVALRCDPISGHVSLFWYQQALGQGPEFLTYFQNEAQLDKSGLPSDRFFAERPEGSVSTLKIQRTQQEDSAVYLCASSPRPTSNQPQHFGDGTRLSIL.

The table lists this clonotype with many counts. V usage is TRBV6-2 or TRBV6-3 and J usage is TRBJ2-5; 7 bases are shared with TRBD1. The ends lost 4 bases at V and 5 bases at J; junction bases unmatched: 7. The CDR3 totals 14 residues. Germline V gives CDR1 MNHEY, CDR2 SVGEGT. CDR3 residues: CASSSVDREETQYF. For the CDR3, the DNA is TGTGCCAGCAGTTCCGTTGACAGGGAGGAGACCCAGTACTTC.

This sequence joins TRBV29-1 and TRBJ1-3; a possible D gene is TRBD1 (5 bases). The CDR3 extends over 16 amino acids. Per germline, CDR1 SQVTM and CDR2 ANQGSEA. The V and J ends lost 3 bases and 7 bases respectively, with 22 bases between them. CDR3 coding DNA: TGCAGCGTTGAGATTCCAGGGAGTAGAGGAAGGAACACCATATATTTT. It is translated as CSVEIPGSRGRNTIYF.

This clonotype occurred a few times. The J gene is TRBJ1-1, the V gene TRBV19; tentative D call: TRBD1 (5 bases). Trimming pared 5 bases from V and 8 bases from J, leaving 15 bases between. This CDR3 comprises 13 residues. Germline V lookup: CDR1 LNHDA, CDR2 SQIVND (reference sequence). CDR3: CASSLGDEMEAFF. For the CDR3, the DNA is TGTGCCAGTAGTCTGGGGGACGAGATGGAAGCTTTCTTT.

This chain links TRBV7-6 with TRBJ2-2; tentatively, D is TRBD2 (5 bases). The length of the CDR3 is 16 residues. V was trimmed by 2 bases and J by 6 bases, leaving 16 bases between them. Germline V gene lookup returns CDR1 SGHVS and CDR2 FNYEAQ. CDR3 region: CASSLSASGKPGELFF. The CDR3 DNA follows: TGTGCCAGCAGCTTATCGGCATCGGGGAAGCCCGGGGAGCTGTTTTTT.

This chain joins TRBV7-6 and TRBJ2-1; TRBD2 aligns across 13 bases. The CDR3 is 19 residues long. The V segment lost 4 bases and the J segment 3 bases; nucleotides outside the gene matches: 12. Looked up from germline, CDR1 is SGHVS and CDR2 is FNYEAQ. In nucleotides, the CDR3 is TGTGCCAGCAGCTCCGGACTAGCGGGAGAAAGGGCCCACTACAATGAGCAGTTCTTC. It yields the protein CASSSGLAGERAHYNEQFF.

This rearrangement joins TRBV28 to TRBJ2-3, with 9 bases identical to TRBD2. Germline V gene sequence: CDR1 MDHEN, CDR2 SYDVKM. The CDR3 totals 16 residues. J lost 7 bases, V lost 5 bases, and 13 bases had no gene match. CDR3 amino acids: CASSPEAGGLDYTQYF. Written as DNA, the CDR3 is TGTGCCAGCAGTCCTGAAGCGGGAGGCCTCGATTATACGCAGTATTTT.

The chain combines TRBV4-3 with TRBJ2-7; unclear D gene. Trimming removed 0 bases from V and 2 bases from J, with 8 bases in between. The CDR3 is 14 amino acids. Germline CDR1 and CDR2: LGHNA and YSLEER. The CDR3 sequence is CASSQESGPYEQYF. CDR3 DNA sequence: TGCGCCAGCAGCCAAGAATCCGGACCCTACGAGCAGTACTTC.

This clonotype has only a few counts. The chain carries TRBV6-2 or TRBV6-3 and TRBJ2-1; 12 nucleotides agree with TRBD2. This CDR3 spans 16 amino acids. Germline CDR1 is MNHEY and CDR2 is SVGEGT. V gave up 4 bases and J gave up 6 bases; unmatched junction bases: 7. The CDR3, as DNA: TGTGCCAGCAGTTTGGGGCTAGCGGGAGGGAGCAATGAGCAGTTCTTC. It is translated as CASSLGLAGGSNEQFF.

The chain carries TRBV2 and TRBJ2-5; TRBD2 matches 9 bases. The germline V gene encodes CDR1 SNHLY and CDR2 FYNNEI. The CDR3 loop spans 15 amino acids. V lost 7 bases, J lost 5 bases, and 11 bases stayed unmatched. The CDR3 protein is CASTAGGPLKETQYF. The CDR3 nucleotides are TGTGCCAGCACAGCGGGAGGCCCCCTCAAGGAGACCCAGTACTTC.

This clonotype occurred a few times. The chain couples TRBV27 to TRBJ2-1; 10 bases align to TRBD1. Germline CDR1 is MNHEY and CDR2 is SMNVEV (reference sequence). This CDR3 contains 14 residues. V trimming: 3 bases; J trimming: 8 bases; junction bases outside the gene matches: 4. CDR3 sequence: CASSLGDRGYEQFF. As DNA, the CDR3 is TGTGCCAGCAGTTTGGGGGACAGGGGATATGAGCAGTTCTTC.

The genes are TRBV6-2 or TRBV6-3 and TRBJ2-7; D is possibly TRBD1 or TRBD2 (5 bases each). This CDR3 contains 21 residues. Per germline, CDR1 MNHEY and CDR2 SVGEGT. The V and J ends lost 5 bases and 5 bases respectively, with 37 bases between them. CDR3 nucleotides: TGTGCCAGCAGTCGACGCCGGAAACTAGTGCGTGGTGGAACAGGTGGGGACGAGCAGTACGTC. It translates to CASSRRRKLVRGGTGGDEQYV.

The chain carries TRBV6-6 and TRBJ2-2; D is perhaps TRBD1 (6 bases). The CDR3 contains 15 residues. The V end lost 7 bases, the J end lost 3 bases, and 15 bases lay between the germline ends. Looked up from germline, CDR1 is MNHNY and CDR2 is SVGAGI (reference sequence). CDR3 DNA: TGTGCCAGCACCTCCCAGGGGACGGACACCGGGGAGCTGTTTTTT. It yields the protein CASTSQGTDTGELFF.

The chain carries TRBV15 and TRBJ2-7, with TRBD1 matching 10 bases. The CDR3 is 17 residues long. Germline CDR1 and CDR2: LNHNV and YYDKDF (reference sequence). V shed 0 bases, J shed 2 bases, and the junction held 7 bases outside the gene matches. CDR3 amino acids: CATSRDYPGQGTYEQYV. CDR3 sequence (DNA): TGTGCCACCAGCAGAGACTACCCGGGACAGGGGACCTACGAGCAGTACGTC.

The genes are TRBV11-3 and TRBJ2-1; 7 bases line up with TRBD1. CDR1 is SGHNT, CDR2 YENEEA, per germline. Trimming cost V 5 bases and J 5 bases; bases outside gene matches: 6. The CDR3 covers 14 residues. DNA for the CDR3: TGTGCCAGCAGCGTGGGACAGTCCAACAATGAGCAGTTCTTC. Translation gives CASSVGQSNNEQFF.

This clonotype was counted once. The gene calls are TRBV25-1 and TRBJ2-7; TRBD1 or TRBD2 may be the D gene (5 bases each). Trimming removed 10 bases at V and 5 bases at J, with 21 bases between. This CDR3 has 14 residues. Germline values: CDR1 MGHDK, CDR2 SYGVNS. CDR3 sequence (DNA): TGTGCCATTTCGAGGAGTGGGGGATTCCACGAGCAGTACTTC. This translates into CAISRSGGFHEQYF.

The gene calls are TRBV6-5 and TRBJ2-7; a weak D match, TRBD1 (6 bases). Germline V gene sequence: CDR1 MNHEY, CDR2 SVGAGI. The germline V and J ends were trimmed by 0 bases and 3 bases, with 9 bases remaining between them. The CDR3 runs 14 residues. The DNA of the CDR3 is TGTGCCAGCAGTTACTCGGGGGCGAGCTACGAGCAGTACGTC. This gives the protein CASSYSGASYEQYV.

The chain carries TRBV30 and TRBJ2-3, with D possibly matching TRBD2 (5 bases). Germline CDR1 reads GTSNPN; CDR2 reads SVGIG (reference sequence). The V end was cut by 5 bases, the J end by 8 bases, with 32 bases between. This CDR3 region has 18 residues. Here the CDR3 reads CAWVHPNDGKAVLGTQYF. DNA of the CDR3: TGTGCCTGGGTCCACCCCAATGACGGAAAAGCGGTCTTAGGTACGCAGTATTTT.

This clonotype was seen more than once but under ten times. This chain links TRBV4-1 with TRBJ2-7, with 8 bases aligning to TRBD2. This CDR3 is 15 amino acids long. V lost 3 bases to trimming and J lost 4 bases; unmatched junction nucleotides: 8. Germline V gives CDR1 MGHRA, CDR2 YSYEKL. The CDR3 loop is CASSQRGGGTYEQYF. The CDR3 DNA sequence: TGCGCCAGCAGCCAGAGGGGCGGGGGGACTTACGAGCAGTACTTC.

This chain connects TRBV12-3 or TRBV12-4 to TRBJ1-5; TRBD1 is a possible D gene (6 bases). This CDR3 has 14 residues. V was clipped by 6 bases and J by 3 bases, with 12 bases between them. The CDR3 DNA follows: TGTGCCAGCAGCATTAGACAGGACAATCAGCCCCAGCATTTT. Encoded protein: CASSIRQDNQPQHF.

This chain connects TRBV5-1 to TRBJ2-5; 11 nucleotides agree with TRBD2. The length of the CDR3 is 17 residues. Germline V gene lookup returns CDR1 SGHRS and CDR2 YFSETQ. The V segment lost 6 bases and the J segment 1 base; nucleotides outside the gene matches: 11. The CDR3: CASKQLTSGTSQETQYF. In DNA, the CDR3 is TGCGCCAGCAAGCAATTGACTAGCGGGACGTCCCAAGAGACCCAGTACTTC.